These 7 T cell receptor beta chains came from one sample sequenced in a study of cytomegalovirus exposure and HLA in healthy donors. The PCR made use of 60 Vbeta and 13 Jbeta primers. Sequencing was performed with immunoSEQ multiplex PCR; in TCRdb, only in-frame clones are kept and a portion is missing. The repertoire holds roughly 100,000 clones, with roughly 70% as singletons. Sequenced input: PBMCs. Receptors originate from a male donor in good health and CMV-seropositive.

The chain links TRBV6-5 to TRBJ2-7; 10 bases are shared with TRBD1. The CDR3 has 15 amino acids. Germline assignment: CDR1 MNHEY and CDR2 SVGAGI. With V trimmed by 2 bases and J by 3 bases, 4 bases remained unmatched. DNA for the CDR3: TGTGCCAGCAGTTACCACCGGACAGGGGGCTACGAGCAGTACTTC. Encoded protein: CASSYHRTGGYEQYF.

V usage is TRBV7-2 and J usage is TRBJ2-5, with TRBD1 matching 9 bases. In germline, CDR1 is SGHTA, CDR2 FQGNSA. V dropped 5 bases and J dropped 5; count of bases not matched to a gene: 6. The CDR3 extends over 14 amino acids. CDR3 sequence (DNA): TGTGCCAGCAGCACGGACAGGGGTTACGAGACCCAGTACTTC. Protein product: CASSTDRGYETQYF.

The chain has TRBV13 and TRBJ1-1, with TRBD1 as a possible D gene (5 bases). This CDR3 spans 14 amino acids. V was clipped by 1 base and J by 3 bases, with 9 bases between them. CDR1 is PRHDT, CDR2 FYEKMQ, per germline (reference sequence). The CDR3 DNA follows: TGTGCCAGCAGCTTAGTTGCCAGGGACACTGAAGCTTTCTTT. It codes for CASSLVARDTEAFF.

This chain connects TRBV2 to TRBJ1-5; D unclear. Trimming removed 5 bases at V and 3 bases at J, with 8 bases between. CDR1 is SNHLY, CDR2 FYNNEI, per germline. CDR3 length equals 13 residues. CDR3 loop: CASSPGTNQPQHF. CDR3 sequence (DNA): TGTGCCAGCAGTCCAGGTACCAATCAGCCCCAGCATTTT.

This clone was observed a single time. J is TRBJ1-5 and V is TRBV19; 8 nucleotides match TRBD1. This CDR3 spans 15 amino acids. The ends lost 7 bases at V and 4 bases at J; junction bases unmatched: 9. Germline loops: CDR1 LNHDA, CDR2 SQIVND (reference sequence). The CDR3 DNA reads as TGTGCCAGTACCATCGGACAGGGTGGGAATCAGCCCCAGCATTTT. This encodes CASTIGQGGNQPQHF.

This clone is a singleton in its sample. CDR3 coding DNA: TGTGCCAGCAGAAGTCGACAGGGCTTTCAGCCCCAGCATTTT. This encodes CASRSRQGFQPQHF. The chain links TRBV27 to TRBJ1-5; TRBD1 aligns across 7 bases. This CDR3 region has 14 residues. From germline, CDR1 is MNHEY and CDR2 SMNVEV (reference sequence). V was pared by 6 bases and J by 6 bases, with 8 bases of the junction left unmatched.

The CDR3 protein is CASSERGQIGITEAFF. The CDR3 DNA reads TGTGCCAGCAGTGAGAGGGGGCAGATCGGGATAACTGAAGCTTTCTTT. The V and J genes are TRBV2 and TRBJ1-1; the match to TRBD1 covers 7 bases. The CDR3 is 16 amino acids. Germline CDR1 SNHLY, CDR2 FYNNEI. V was pared by 3 bases and J by 5 bases, with 12 bases of the junction left unmatched.